Given below is one T cell receptor (beta chain) in context. The antigen is unknown. The junction departs from the called germline gene at one end, perhaps through a read error. The same CDR3 arises from other DNA sequences in this sample as well. This specimen belongs to a study of cytotoxic CD8 clonotypes in ibrutinib-treated CLL. Whole-study findings and limits: Progressing and sustained-remission patients had different sampling times. Clonality was higher at baseline than in age-matched healthy donors and tracked circulating CD8+ T-cell counts. Public clonotypes, an uncommon group, contracted or remained stable on treatment.

Sequencing was designed to attain a depth spanning 1 in 200,000 to 1 in 1 million T cells. Sequencing used immunoSEQ multiplex PCR; TCRdb keeps in-frame clones, though not all of them. Of 160,000 or so clones listed, nearly 90% are singletons. The CDR3 consists of 17 residues. From germline, CDR1 is WNHNN and CDR2 SYGVQD (reference sequence). V and J are TRBV10-1 and TRBJ1-2, with TRBD1 as a possible D gene (5 bases). Source: PBMCs, taken at disease progression, from a patient treated with ibrutinib. The origin of this receptor is a human donor with chronic lymphocytic leukemia. CDR3 residues: CASSANDRDGHPCGYTF. In nucleotides, the CDR3 is TGCGCTAGCAGTGCAAATGACCGGGACGGCCACCCGTGTGGCTACACCTTC.